The 9 T cell receptor beta chains below were found in one sample sequenced in a study of T cell responses to AZD1222 COVID-19 vaccine. Sequencing used immunoSEQ multiplex PCR; TCRdb keeps in-frame clones, though not all of them. This table holds 65,000 to 80,000 clones, around 90% found once. This specimen was peripheral blood, taken on day 0 of AZD1222 vaccination. These receptors all stem from an adult in good health.

The V call is TRBV7-9, the J call TRBJ1-1; no reliable D call. V was trimmed by 3 bases and J by 2 bases, leaving 7 bases between them. This CDR3 comprises 13 residues. CDR1 SEHNR and CDR2 FQNEAQ come from the germline V gene (reference sequence). The CDR3 loop reads CASSLPINTEAFF. CDR3 bases: TGTGCCAGCAGCTTGCCAATTAACACTGAAGCTTTCTTT. The full variable domain, completed using reference TRBV7-9 and TRBJ1-1, is DTGVSQNPRHKITKRGQNVTFRCDPISEHNRLYWYRQTLGQGPEFLTYFQNEAQLEKSRLLSDRFSAERPKGSFSTLEIQRTEQGDSAMYLCASSLPINTEAFFGQGTRLTVV.

The chain recombines TRBV3-1 (or the pseudogene TRBV3-2) with TRBJ1-5; no clear D gene. Looked up from germline, CDR1 is LGHDT and CDR2 is YNNKEL (reference sequence). Trimming left V 0 bases short and J 3 bases short, with 6 bases between. This CDR3 has 14 residues. The CDR3 sequence: CASSQDGVNQPQHF. The CDR3 coding sequence is TGTGCCAGCAGCCAAGACGGAGTCAATCAGCCCCAGCATTTT.

The rearrangement uses TRBV19 and TRBJ1-2, with 10 bases matching TRBD1. Germline V gives CDR1 LNHDA, CDR2 SQIVND (reference sequence). This CDR3 is 16 amino acids long. After removal of 7 bases from V and 7 bases from J, the junction contained 15 bases not matched to a gene. The CDR3 bases are TGTGCCAGTATGACCGGGACAGGGGTATTAATCGGTGGCTACACCTTC. Translation gives CASMTGTGVLIGGYTF.

The V and J genes are TRBV11-2 and TRBJ2-7; 9 bases align to TRBD2. Germline values: CDR1 SGHAT, CDR2 FQNNGV. The trim removed 2 bases at V and 2 bases at J, leaving 1 base unmatched. The CDR3 is 14 residues long. CDR3 amino acids: CASSLRTSAYEQYF. The CDR3, as DNA: TGTGCCAGCAGCTTAAGGACTAGCGCCTACGAGCAGTACTTC.

The chain carries TRBV7-9 and TRBJ2-5; TRBD1 agrees at 9 bases. The J segment lost 1 base and the V segment lost 8 bases, leaving 8 bases of the junction unmatched. The CDR3 runs to 15 residues. In germline, CDR1 is SEHNR, CDR2 FQNEAQ (reference sequence). CDR3 region: CASGGTGTLQETQYF. The CDR3, as DNA: TGTGCCAGCGGGGGGACAGGGACACTCCAAGAGACCCAGTACTTC.

The J gene is TRBJ1-5, the V gene TRBV5-8, with 9 bases that match TRBD1. V shed 4 bases, J shed 7 bases, and the junction held 9 bases outside the gene matches. Germline assignment: CDR1 SGHTS and CDR2 YDEGEE. The CDR3 length is 15 residues. The CDR3 DNA reads as TGTGCCAGCAGCCTGGGGACAGGGACAGTACAGCCCCAGCATTTT. It encodes CASSLGTGTVQPQHF.

CDR3 sequence: CASSPGVEKLFF. As DNA, the CDR3 is TGTGCCAGCAGCCCAGGGGTGGAGAAACTGTTTTTT. The V and J genes are TRBV7-8 and TRBJ1-4; TRBD1 might be the D (6 bases). Trimming took off 5 bases at V and 11 bases at J, with 12 bases between the two ends. Germline V lookup: CDR1 SGHVS, CDR2 FQNEAQ. The CDR3 is 12 residues long.

In this sample, this clone turned up a few times. V is TRBV12-3 or TRBV12-4 and J is TRBJ1-3; no definite D call. V lost 10 bases, J lost 3 bases, and 13 bases lay in between. The CDR3 is made up of 13 amino acids. The chain's CDR3 is CATGPLSGNTIYF. The CDR3 coding sequence is TGTGCCACCGGTCCCCTGAGTGGAAACACCATATATTTT.

The J gene is TRBJ1-1, the V gene TRBV6-5; D not certain. The germline gives CDR1 MNHEY, CDR2 SVGAGI. Trimming cost V 7 bases and J 7 bases, with 10 bases left between them. The CDR3 extends over 11 amino acids. CDR3: CASMSALEAFF. CDR3 DNA sequence: TGTGCCAGCATGAGTGCCCTTGAAGCTTTCTTT.